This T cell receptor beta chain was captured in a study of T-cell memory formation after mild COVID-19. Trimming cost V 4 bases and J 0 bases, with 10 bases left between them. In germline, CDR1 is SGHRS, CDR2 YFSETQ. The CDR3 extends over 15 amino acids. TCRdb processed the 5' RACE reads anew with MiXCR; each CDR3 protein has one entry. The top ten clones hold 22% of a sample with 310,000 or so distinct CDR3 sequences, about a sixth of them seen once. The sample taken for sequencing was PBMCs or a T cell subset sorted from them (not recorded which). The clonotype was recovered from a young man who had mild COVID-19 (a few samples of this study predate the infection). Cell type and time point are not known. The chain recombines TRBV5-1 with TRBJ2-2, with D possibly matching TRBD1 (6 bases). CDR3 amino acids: CASSTGQPNTGELFF. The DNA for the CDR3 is TGCGCCAGCAGCACCGGACAGCCGAACACCGGGGAGCTGTTTTTT.